These T cell receptor beta chains were read from a single sample in a study of blood T cell repertoires in COVID-19. Sequenced by immunoSEQ multiplex PCR; TCRdb stores in-frame clones only, minus some. The sample gives hundreds of thousands of clones, about 90% of which show up once; approximately 11% is in the top ten. Sample: peripheral blood. These receptors all stem from a woman aged 25 to 39 with COVID-19, enrolled during active disease. The CDR3 runs from the conserved cysteine through the conserved F or W. The D gene is left open where the match is weak. Some rows mark clone size as missing; the rest say once, few, many or name a class of expanded clone.

size	V	J	D	CDR3	DNA
once	TRBV18	TRBJ2-3	.	CASSPLPGRTDTQYF	TGTGCCAGCTCACCACTGCCAGGAAGGACAGATACGCAGTATTTT
few	TRBV28	TRBJ1-5	.	CASSLMGRGKPQHF	TGTGCCAGCAGTTTGATGGGGAGAGGGAAGCCCCAGCATTTT
.	TRBV4-2	TRBJ2-7	TRBD2	CASSLRGSGSQYEQYF	TGTGCCAGCAGCCTCCGAGGGAGCGGGAGTCAGTACGAGCAGTACTTC
.	TRBV7-9	TRBJ2-1	.	CASRSPGTFNNEQFF	TGTGCCAGCAGATCCCCCGGGACTTTTAACAATGAGCAGTTCTTC
.	TRBV6-5	TRBJ2-3	.	CASSYGGSTDTQYF	TGTGCCAGCAGTTATGGCGGGAGCACAGATACGCAGTATTTT
.	TRBV5-1	TRBJ2-1	.	CASSLTRNEQFF	TGCGCCAGCAGCTTGACCCGGAATGAGCAGTTCTTC
.	TRBV28	TRBJ1-4	.	CASSAHRDELFF	TGTGCCAGCAGTGCCCACAGGGATGAACTGTTTTTT
.	TRBV5-1	TRBJ2-2	.	CASSLGGSSTGELFF	TGCGCCAGCAGCTTGGGAGGATCGAGTACCGGGGAGCTGTTTTTT
.	TRBV15	TRBJ1-1	.	CATSRDLSGGTEAFF	TGTGCCACCAGCAGAGATCTCTCGGGGGGAACTGAAGCTTTCTTT
.	TRBV10-2	TRBJ1-4	TRBD1	CASSPTGGDEKLFF	TGCGCCAGCAGCCCGACAGGGGGCGATGAAAAACTGTTTTTT
.	TRBV28	TRBJ1-5	TRBD1	CASSLFTRDWTGSNQPQHF	TGTGCCAGCAGTTTGTTCACCCGTGACTGGACAGGTAGCAATCAGCCCCAGCATTTT
once	TRBV6-5	TRBJ1-5	.	CASSNSGALGNQPQHF	TGTGCCAGCAGTAACTCGGGCGCCCTTGGCAATCAGCCCCAGCATTTT
.	TRBV6-5	TRBJ2-7	.	CASSYVAAGEQYF	TGTGCCAGCAGTTATGTGGCAGCAGGCGAGCAGTACTTC
.	TRBV27	TRBJ2-7	.	CASSVYQGSSYEQYF	TGTGCCAGCAGTGTGTACCAGGGGAGCTCCTACGAGCAGTACTTC
.	TRBV4-1	TRBJ2-5	.	CASSQDLAGYETQYF	TGCGCCAGCAGCCAAGATCTGGCAGGGTACGAGACCCAGTACTTC
.	TRBV10-2	TRBJ2-7	.	CASSESSPSYEQYF	TGCGCCAGCAGTGAGTCGAGCCCCTCCTACGAGCAGTACTTC
.	TRBV7-9	TRBJ2-7	TRBD2	CASSLGLAGGFTYEQYF	TGTGCCAGCAGCTTGGGACTAGCGGGAGGGTTCACCTACGAGCAGTACTTC
.	TRBV12-3/TRBV12-4	TRBJ2-3	.	CASSYTDTQYF	TGTGCCAGCAGCTACACAGATACGCAGTATTTT
once	TRBV9	TRBJ2-7	TRBD2	CASARSAGGSYEQYF	TGTGCCAGCGCAAGGTCGGCGGGAGGATCCTACGAGCAGTACTTC
.	TRBV2	TRBJ1-1	.	CASGGSRTEAFF	TGTGCCAGCGGAGGTTCGCGCACTGAAGCTTTCTTT
.	TRBV4-1	TRBJ1-1	.	CASSPSAGARTEAFF	TGCGCCAGCAGCCCCTCGGCAGGGGCAAGGACTGAAGCTTTCTTT
.	TRBV7-8	TRBJ2-1	TRBD2	CASTNLSGRANNEQFF	TGTGCCAGCACCAACCTTAGCGGGAGGGCAAACAATGAGCAGTTCTTC
.	TRBV5-1	TRBJ2-6	TRBD2	CASSYVAGAASGANVLTF	TGCGCCAGCAGCTACGTAGCGGGAGCGGCCTCTGGGGCCAACGTCCTGACTTTC
.	TRBV29-1	TRBJ1-1	.	CSVEFRFEAFF	TGCAGCGTTGAGTTCAGGTTTGAAGCTTTCTTT
.	TRBV4-2	TRBJ1-5	.	CASSQGADYSNQPQHF	TGTGCCAGCAGCCAAGGGGCAGATTATAGCAATCAGCCCCAGCATTTT
.	TRBV12-3/TRBV12-4	TRBJ2-7	.	CASTSNYVYEQYF	TGTGCCAGCACCTCGAACTACGTCTACGAGCAGTACTTC
.	TRBV4-3	TRBJ1-3	.	CASSPGKAGNTIYF	TGCGCCAGCAGCCCCGGGAAAGCTGGAAACACCATATATTTT
.	TRBV4-1	TRBJ2-3	.	CASSQGRRVTDTQYF	TGCGCCAGCAGCCAAGGAAGGCGGGTCACAGATACGCAGTATTTT
.	TRBV12-3/TRBV12-4	TRBJ2-7	.	CASSLPGVEQYF	TGTGCCAGCAGTTTACCAGGGGTCGAGCAGTACTTC
.	TRBV30	TRBJ1-3	.	CAWSVLGGTGNTIYF	TGTGCCTGGAGTGTACTGGGGGGGACTGGAAACACCATATATTTT
.	TRBV27	TRBJ1-2	.	CASSLHLPANYGYTF	TGTGCCAGCAGTTTACACCTTCCAGCTAACTATGGCTACACCTTC
.	TRBV25-1	TRBJ2-1	TRBD2	CASSTREVNYNEQFF	TGTGCCAGCAGTACCCGGGAGGTGAACTACAATGAGCAGTTCTTC
.	TRBV18	TRBJ2-2	TRBD2	CASSLNNPGLANTGELFF	TGTGCCAGCTCACTTAACAACCCGGGACTAGCAAACACCGGGGAGCTGTTTTTT
.	TRBV30	TRBJ1-5	.	CAWSVRRENQPQHF	TGTGCCTGGAGTGTACGGAGAGAGAATCAGCCCCAGCATTTT
.	TRBV11-2	TRBJ2-7	.	CASSSGRGYEQYF	TGTGCCAGCAGCTCGGGCAGGGGCTACGAGCAGTACTTC
.	TRBV28	TRBJ2-2	TRBD2	CASSLTSGMGGELFF	TGTGCCAGCAGTCTGACTAGCGGGATGGGCGGGGAGCTGTTTTTT
.	TRBV2	TRBJ1-1	.	CASISDRNTEAFF	TGTGCCAGCATTTCCGACAGGAACACTGAAGCTTTCTTT
once	TRBV7-2	TRBJ2-3	.	CASSLDLDTQYF	TGTGCCAGCAGCTTAGATCTAGATACGCAGTATTTT
once	TRBV5-1	TRBJ2-1	TRBD1	CASAPSGTVYYNEQFF	TGCGCCAGCGCCCCATCCGGGACAGTTTATTACAATGAGCAGTTCTTC
once	TRBV29-1	TRBJ1-5	.	CSVYTGFQPQHF	TGCAGCGTTTACACGGGGTTTCAGCCCCAGCATTTT
.	TRBV5-4	TRBJ2-3	.	CASSLGLQGGTDTQYF	TGTGCCAGCAGCTTGGGGTTACAGGGTGGCACAGATACGCAGTATTTT
.	TRBV12-5	TRBJ2-1	TRBD1	CASGLTTGVVVNEQFF	TGTGCTAGTGGTTTGACCACAGGGGTGGTAGTTAATGAGCAGTTCTTC
.	TRBV7-2	TRBJ1-3	.	CASSLLGQPNSGNTIYF	TGTGCCAGCAGCTTACTCGGACAGCCTAACTCTGGAAACACCATATATTTT
.	TRBV11-2	TRBJ2-3	.	CASSLDRASGTDTQYF	TGTGCCAGCAGCTTAGATCGGGCTAGCGGCACAGATACGCAGTATTTT
.	TRBV6-2/TRBV6-3	TRBJ1-2	.	CASSYSRVYGYTF	TGTGCCAGCAGTTATTCCAGGGTCTATGGCTACACCTTC
.	TRBV30	TRBJ1-2	TRBD1	CALDRVYGYTF	TGTGCCTTAGACAGGGTCTATGGCTACACCTTC
.	TRBV6-1	TRBJ2-1	.	CASSEALTGFYNEQFF	TGTGCCAGCAGTGAAGCGCTTACAGGGTTCTACAATGAGCAGTTCTTC
.	TRBV28	TRBJ2-7	TRBD2	CASSLTSASEQYF	TGTGCCAGCAGTTTAACTAGCGCGTCCGAGCAGTACTTC
.	TRBV10-2	TRBJ2-1	.	CASSDAVAGEQFF	TGCGCCAGCAGTGACGCAGTAGCCGGTGAGCAGTTCTTC
.	TRBV19	TRBJ2-1	.	CASTLRPERGYEQFF	TGTGCCAGTACCCTCCGGCCCGAAAGGGGCTATGAGCAGTTCTTC
.	TRBV27	TRBJ1-1	.	CASVIRGANTEAFF	TGTGCCAGCGTTATCCGGGGGGCGAACACTGAAGCTTTCTTT
.	TRBV28	TRBJ1-5	.	CASTPVRFQPQHF	TGTGCCAGCACCCCGGTACGTTTTCAGCCCCAGCATTTT
.	TRBV19	TRBJ1-2	.	CASSPQDWGANYGYTF	TGTGCCAGTAGTCCCCAGGATTGGGGGGCTAACTATGGCTACACCTTC